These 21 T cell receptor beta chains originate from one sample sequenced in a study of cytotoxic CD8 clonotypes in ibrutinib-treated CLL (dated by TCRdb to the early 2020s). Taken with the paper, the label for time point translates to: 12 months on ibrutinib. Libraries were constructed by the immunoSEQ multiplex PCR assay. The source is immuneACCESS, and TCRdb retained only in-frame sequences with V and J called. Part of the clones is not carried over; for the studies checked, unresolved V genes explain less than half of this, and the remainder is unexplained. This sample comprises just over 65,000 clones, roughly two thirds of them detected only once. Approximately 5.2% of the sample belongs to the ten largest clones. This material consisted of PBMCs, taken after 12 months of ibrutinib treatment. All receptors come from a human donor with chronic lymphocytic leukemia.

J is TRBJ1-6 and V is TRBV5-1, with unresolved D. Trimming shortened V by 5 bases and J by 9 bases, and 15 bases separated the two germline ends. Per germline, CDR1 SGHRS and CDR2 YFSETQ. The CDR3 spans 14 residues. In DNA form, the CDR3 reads TGCGCCAGCAGGCGAATTGAGGCAGGTTCACCCCTCCACTTT. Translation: CASRRIEAGSPLHF.

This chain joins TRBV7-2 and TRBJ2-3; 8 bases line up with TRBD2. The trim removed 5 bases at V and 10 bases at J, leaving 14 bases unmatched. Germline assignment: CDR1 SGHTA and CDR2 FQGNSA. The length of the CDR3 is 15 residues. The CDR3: CASSQGGSGLASQYF. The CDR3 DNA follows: TGTGCCAGCAGCCAAGGGGGTTCAGGACTAGCCTCGCAGTATTTT.

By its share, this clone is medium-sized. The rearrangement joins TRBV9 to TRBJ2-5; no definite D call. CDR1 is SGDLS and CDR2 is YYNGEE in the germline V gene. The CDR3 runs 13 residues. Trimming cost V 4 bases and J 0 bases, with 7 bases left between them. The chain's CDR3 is CASSPEYQETQYF. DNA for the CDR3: TGTGCCAGCAGCCCCGAATACCAAGAGACCCAGTACTTC.

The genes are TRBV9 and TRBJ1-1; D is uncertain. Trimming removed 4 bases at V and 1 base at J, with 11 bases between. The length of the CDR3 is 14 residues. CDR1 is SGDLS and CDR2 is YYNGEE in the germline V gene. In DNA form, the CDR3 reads TGTGCCAGCAGCCCGAGACCCGAGAACACTGAAGCTTTCTTT. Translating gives CASSPRPENTEAFF.

The CDR3 region is CASSRAGRENTEAFF. CDR3 nucleotides: TGTGCCAGCAGCCGTGCGGGGAGGGAGAACACTGAAGCTTTCTTT. The V gene is TRBV21-1, the J gene TRBJ1-1. TRBV21-1 is a recognized pseudogene. The CDR3 totals 15 residues.

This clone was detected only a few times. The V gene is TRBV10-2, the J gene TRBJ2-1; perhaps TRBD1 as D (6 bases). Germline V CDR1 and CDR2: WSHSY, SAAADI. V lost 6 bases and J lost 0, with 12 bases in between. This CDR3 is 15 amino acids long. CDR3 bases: TGCGCCAGCAGGGAACAGGGTAGCTCCTACAATGAGCAGTTCTTC. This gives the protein CASREQGSSYNEQFF.

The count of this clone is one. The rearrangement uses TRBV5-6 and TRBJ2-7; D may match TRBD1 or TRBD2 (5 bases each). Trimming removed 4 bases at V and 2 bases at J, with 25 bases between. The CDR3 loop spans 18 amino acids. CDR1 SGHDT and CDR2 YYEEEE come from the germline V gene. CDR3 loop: CASSLPGAFEGGPYEQYF. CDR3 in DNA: TGTGCCAGCAGCCTTCCCGGGGCCTTTGAGGGCGGACCCTACGAGCAGTACTTC.

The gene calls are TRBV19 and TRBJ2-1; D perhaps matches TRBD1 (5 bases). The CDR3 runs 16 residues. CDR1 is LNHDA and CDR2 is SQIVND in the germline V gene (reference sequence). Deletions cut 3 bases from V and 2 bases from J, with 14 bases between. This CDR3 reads CASSITRVPPYNEQFF. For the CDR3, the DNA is TGTGCCAGTAGTATCACCAGGGTTCCCCCCTACAATGAGCAGTTCTTC.

DNA for the CDR3: TGTGCCAGCAGTCGTACAGGTGTCCTCACCGGGGAGCTGTTTTTT. This encodes CASSRTGVLTGELFF. The chain links TRBV7-3 to TRBJ2-2, with D perhaps TRBD1 (5 bases). This CDR3 contains 15 residues. The V end was cut by 6 bases, the J end by 4 bases, with 15 bases between. Germline V gives CDR1 SGHTA, CDR2 FQGTGA.

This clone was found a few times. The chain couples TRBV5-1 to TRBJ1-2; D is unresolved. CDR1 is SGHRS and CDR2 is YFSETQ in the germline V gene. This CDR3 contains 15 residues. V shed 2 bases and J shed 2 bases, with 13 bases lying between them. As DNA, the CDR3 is TGCGCCAGCAGCTTTTCGGGAGTCCCGAACTATGGCTACACCTTC. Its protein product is CASSFSGVPNYGYTF. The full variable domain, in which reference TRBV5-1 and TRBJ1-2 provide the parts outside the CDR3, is KAGVTQTPRYLIKTRGQQVTLSCSPISGHRSVSWYQQTPGQGLQFLFEYFSETQRNKGNFPGRFSGRQFSNSRSEMNVSTLELGDSALYLCASSFSGVPNYGYTFGSGTRLTVV.

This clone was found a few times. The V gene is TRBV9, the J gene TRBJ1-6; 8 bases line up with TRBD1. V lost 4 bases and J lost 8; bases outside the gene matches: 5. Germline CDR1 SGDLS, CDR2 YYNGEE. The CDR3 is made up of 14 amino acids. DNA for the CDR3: TGTGCCAGCAGCCTTCCGGGACAGGATTCACCCCTCCACTTT. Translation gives CASSLPGQDSPLHF.

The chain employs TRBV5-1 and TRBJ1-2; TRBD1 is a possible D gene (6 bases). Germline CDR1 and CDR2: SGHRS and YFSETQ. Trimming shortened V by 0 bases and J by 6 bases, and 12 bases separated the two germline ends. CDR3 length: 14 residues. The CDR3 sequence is CASSLGQGIDGYTF. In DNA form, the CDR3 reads TGCGCCAGCAGCTTGGGGCAGGGGATCGATGGCTACACCTTC.

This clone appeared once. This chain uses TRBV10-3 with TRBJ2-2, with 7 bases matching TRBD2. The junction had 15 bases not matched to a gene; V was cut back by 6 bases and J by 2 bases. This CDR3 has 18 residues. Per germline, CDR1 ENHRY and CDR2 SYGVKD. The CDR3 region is CAIRERPWGGVNTGELFF. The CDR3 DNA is TGTGCCATCAGGGAGAGGCCCTGGGGGGGAGTAAACACCGGGGAGCTGTTTTTT.

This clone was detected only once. The CDR3: CATLYGGSYEQYF. DNA for the CDR3: TGTGCCACCCTGTACGGTGGAAGCTACGAGCAGTACTTC. The rearrangement joins TRBV6-6 to TRBJ2-7; D gene uncertain. V lost 10 bases and J lost 3, with 16 bases in between. Germline lookup yields CDR1 MNHNY and CDR2 SVGAGI (reference sequence). The CDR3 runs to 13 residues.

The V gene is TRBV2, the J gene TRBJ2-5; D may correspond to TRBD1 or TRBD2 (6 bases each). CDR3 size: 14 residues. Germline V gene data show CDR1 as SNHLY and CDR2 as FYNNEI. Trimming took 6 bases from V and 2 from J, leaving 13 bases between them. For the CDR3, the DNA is TGTGCCAGCAGACTTGGGGGGCAACAAGAGACCCAGTACTTC. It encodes CASRLGGQQETQYF.

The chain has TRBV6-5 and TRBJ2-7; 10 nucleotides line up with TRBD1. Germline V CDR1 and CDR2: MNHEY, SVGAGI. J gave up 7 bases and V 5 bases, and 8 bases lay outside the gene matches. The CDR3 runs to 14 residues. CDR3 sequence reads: CASSLTGGPGEQYF. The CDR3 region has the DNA TGTGCCAGCAGTCTGACAGGGGGCCCGGGAGAGCAGTACTTC.

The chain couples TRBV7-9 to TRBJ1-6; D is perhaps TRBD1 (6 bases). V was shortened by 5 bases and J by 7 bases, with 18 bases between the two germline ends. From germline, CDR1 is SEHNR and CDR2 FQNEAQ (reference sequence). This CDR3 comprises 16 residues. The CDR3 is CASSTLWTDMNSPLHF. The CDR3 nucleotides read TGTGCCAGCAGCACATTGTGGACAGACATGAATTCACCCCTCCACTTT. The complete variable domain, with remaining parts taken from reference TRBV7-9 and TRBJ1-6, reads DTGVSQNPRHKITKRGQNVTFRCDPISEHNRLYWYRQTLGQGPEFLTYFQNEAQLEKSRLLSDRFSAERPKGSFSTLEIQRTEQGDSAMYLCASSTLWTDMNSPLHFGNGTRLTVT.

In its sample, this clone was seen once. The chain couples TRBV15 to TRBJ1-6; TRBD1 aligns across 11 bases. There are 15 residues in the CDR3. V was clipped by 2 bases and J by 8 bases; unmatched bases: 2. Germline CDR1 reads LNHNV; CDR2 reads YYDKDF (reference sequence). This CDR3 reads CATSRTGQGDSPLHF. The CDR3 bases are TGTGCCACCAGCAGAACGGGACAGGGGGATTCACCCCTCCACTTT.

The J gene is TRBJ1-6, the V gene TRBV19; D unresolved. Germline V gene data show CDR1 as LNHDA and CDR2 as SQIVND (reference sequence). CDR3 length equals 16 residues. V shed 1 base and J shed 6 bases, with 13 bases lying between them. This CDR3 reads CASSIVAGGLNSPLHF. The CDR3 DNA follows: TGTGCCAGTAGTATAGTGGCAGGAGGGCTTAATTCACCCCTCCACTTT. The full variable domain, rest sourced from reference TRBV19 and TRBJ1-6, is DGGITQSPKYLFRKEGQNVTLSCEQNLNHDAMYWYRQDPGQGLRLIYYSQIVNDFQKGDIAEGYSVSREKKESFPLTVTSAQKNPTAFYLCASSIVAGGLNSPLHFGNGTRLTVT.

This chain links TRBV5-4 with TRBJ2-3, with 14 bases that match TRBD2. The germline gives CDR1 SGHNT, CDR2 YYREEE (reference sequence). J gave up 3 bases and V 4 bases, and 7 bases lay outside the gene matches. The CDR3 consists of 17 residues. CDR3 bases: TGTGCCAGCAGCCCACGGACTAGCGGGGGGTTAACAGATACGCAGTATTTT. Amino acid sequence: CASSPRTSGGLTDTQYF.

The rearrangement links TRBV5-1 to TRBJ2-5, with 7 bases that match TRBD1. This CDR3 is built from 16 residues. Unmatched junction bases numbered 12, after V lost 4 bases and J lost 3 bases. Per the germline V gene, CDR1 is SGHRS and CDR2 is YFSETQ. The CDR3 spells CASSPSDRVKEETQYF. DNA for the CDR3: TGCGCCAGCAGCCCGTCAGACAGGGTCAAAGAAGAGACCCAGTACTTC.